These 14 T cell receptor beta chains were all obtained from the same sample, sequenced in a study of blood T cell repertoires in COVID-19. Assay used: immunoSEQ multiplex PCR; TCRdb lists only in-frame clones, some missing. The data contain roughly 310,000 clones, 90% of them singletons. Sequenced input: PBMCs or T cells enriched from blood (not recorded which). The receptors here all came from a man in his sixties who had recovered from COVID-19.

The chain links TRBV11-3 to TRBJ2-3; unclear D gene. V dropped 7 bases and J dropped 2 bases, with 10 bases sitting between them. From germline, CDR1 is SGHNT and CDR2 YENEEA. The length of the CDR3 is 13 residues. CDR3 loop: CASIRHDTDTQYF. The CDR3, as DNA: TGTGCCAGCATCAGACATGACACAGATACGCAGTATTTT.

This sequence joins TRBV6-1 and TRBJ1-6; no clear D. CDR3 length: 14 amino acids. The germline V gene has CDR1 MNHNS and CDR2 SASEGT. V dropped 3 bases and J dropped 10 bases, with 13 bases sitting between them. The CDR3 region has the DNA TGTGCCAGCAGTGAGACCGTACGGGGATCACCCCTCCACTTT. Its translation: CASSETVRGSPLHF.

The V call is TRBV9, the J call TRBJ2-1; 9 positions agree with TRBD2. The CDR3 runs 15 residues. V dropped 1 base and J dropped 2; count of bases not matched to a gene: 1. In germline, CDR1 is SGDLS, CDR2 YYNGEE. CDR3 sequence reads: CASSVLAGTYNEQFF. CDR3 nucleotides: TGTGCCAGCAGCGTACTAGCGGGAACCTACAATGAGCAGTTCTTC.

This clone showed up just once. This chain joins TRBV12-5 and TRBJ2-2; D not resolved. V was shortened by 1 base and J by 8 bases, with 14 bases between the two germline ends. The CDR3 is 15 residues long. Germline assignment: CDR1 LGHNT and CDR2 FRNRAP. The chain's CDR3 is CASGLGDREKGELFF. The CDR3 DNA is TGTGCTAGTGGTTTGGGAGATCGCGAAAAGGGGGAGCTGTTTTTT.

The chain combines TRBV6-2 or TRBV6-3 with TRBJ2-3; D is perhaps TRBD2 (5 bases). V lost 0 bases to trimming and J lost 1 base, with 8 bases between them. The CDR3 is made up of 15 amino acids. CDR1 is MNHEY and CDR2 is SVGEGT in the germline V gene. The CDR3 here is CASSYSLRGTDTQYF. In DNA, the CDR3 is TGTGCCAGCAGTTACTCGCTGAGGGGCACAGATACGCAGTATTTT.

Here the CDR3 DNA reads TGTGCCAGCACCCTGGGGGGGCTGGGGGCCAACGTCCTGACTTTC. Its protein is CASTLGGLGANVLTF. The rearrangement links TRBV6-5 to TRBJ2-6, with a tentative D call TRBD2 (7 bases). Trimming took off 7 bases at V and 4 bases at J, with 14 bases between the two ends. Germline CDR1 and CDR2: MNHEY and SVGAGI. The CDR3 runs 15 residues.

The chain is built from TRBV7-2 and TRBJ2-5; a weak D match, TRBD1 (5 bases). The CDR3 runs 14 residues. Per germline, CDR1 SGHTA and CDR2 FQGNSA. The ends were cut back, 4 bases at V and 1 base at J, with 10 bases in the middle. CDR3 in DNA: TGTGCCAGCAGCTCTTACGACAGCCAAGAGACCCAGTACTTC. It specifies CASSSYDSQETQYF. Full variable domain (remainder filled in from reference TRBV7-2 and TRBJ2-5): GAGVSQSPSNKVTEKGKDVELRCDPISGHTALYWYRQSLGQGLEFLIYFQGNSAPDKSGLPSDRFSAERTGGSVSTLTIQRTQQEDSAVYLCASSSYDSQETQYFGPGTRLLVL.

J is TRBJ2-7 and V is TRBV27, with 10 nucleotides matching TRBD1. The CDR3 consists of 16 residues. Per germline, CDR1 MNHEY and CDR2 SMNVEV (reference sequence). The V segment lost 1 base and the J segment 8 bases; nucleotides outside the gene matches: 11. CDR3 coding DNA: TGTGCCAGCAGTTTATATTTTCGGGACAGGGGATTGAAGCAGTACTTC. Translation: CASSLYFRDRGLKQYF.

The rearrangement joins TRBV5-6 to TRBJ1-3, with D perhaps TRBD1 (5 bases). The CDR3 runs 15 residues. The germline V gene encodes CDR1 SGHDT and CDR2 YYEEEE. V lost 3 bases to trimming and J lost 0 bases, with 10 bases between them. The CDR3 spells CASSWQGGSGNTIYF. The CDR3 DNA sequence: TGTGCCAGCAGCTGGCAGGGAGGCTCTGGAAACACCATATATTTT.

The V and J genes are TRBV10-3 and TRBJ1-4; D gene unclear. Trimming pared 5 bases from V and 5 bases from J, leaving 9 bases between. This CDR3 comprises 13 residues. Germline V gene lookup returns CDR1 ENHRY and CDR2 SYGVKD. CDR3 sequence reads: CAISWTGNEKLFF. The CDR3 DNA follows: TGTGCCATCAGTTGGACTGGGAATGAAAAACTGTTTTTT.

The V call is TRBV19, the J call TRBJ1-4, with D uncertain. Trimming removed 6 bases from V and 5 bases from J, with 10 bases in between. CDR1 and CDR2 from the germline V gene are LNHDA and SQIVND (reference sequence). This CDR3 spans 13 amino acids. For the CDR3, the DNA is TGTGCCAGTAGGCCGGGTGGGAATGAAAAACTGTTTTTT. It yields the protein CASRPGGNEKLFF.

This chain uses TRBV12-3 or TRBV12-4 with TRBJ1-2; D is possibly TRBD1 (6 bases). Trimming cost V 4 bases and J 4 bases, with 10 bases left between them. The CDR3 length is 13 residues. CDR3 loop: CASSSQGGYGYTF. The CDR3, as DNA: TGTGCCAGCAGTTCACAGGGCGGCTATGGCTACACCTTC.

V and J are TRBV2 and TRBJ2-1; 12 bases align to TRBD2. J gave up 8 bases and V 6 bases, and 20 bases lay outside the gene matches. The CDR3 contains 19 residues. From germline, CDR1 is SNHLY and CDR2 FYNNEI. The CDR3 sequence: CASSRRTSGTTTSRDEQFF. The CDR3, as DNA: TGTGCCAGCAGCCGTCGGACTAGCGGGACCACTACCTCGAGGGATGAGCAGTTCTTC.

The chain links TRBV7-9 to TRBJ2-1, with a weak D call TRBD1 (7 bases). V was trimmed by 5 bases and J by 8 bases, leaving 19 bases between them. This CDR3 spans 15 amino acids. CDR1 and CDR2 from the germline V gene are SEHNR and FQNEAQ (reference sequence). CDR3 protein: CASSPERGQRDEQFF. CDR3 coding DNA: TGTGCCAGCAGCCCCGAACGGGGACAGCGGGATGAGCAGTTCTTC.